The clone carrying this T cell receptor beta chain was seen only a few times. Indicated time point: patch test 1, 2 weeks after DPC sensitization. Treatment reported: therapeutic diphenylcyclopropenone sensitization with weekly scalp DPC. The sample is drawn from a study of human T cells and chemical hapten exposure. Germline-derived CDR1 and CDR2 are DFQATT and SNEGSKA (reference sequence). The V and J ends lost 0 bases and 7 bases respectively, with 15 bases between them. This CDR3 spans 14 amino acids. One entry per CDR3 protein results from TCRdb running MiXCR on the RACE reads. The sample shows under 450,000 distinct CDR3 sequences, nearly 5% of them seen only once.

This receptor was obtained from a woman aged 50 to 60 with alopecia areata. Some clones in this sample may be carry-over from other donors' samples. The material was whole blood, obtained in connection with sensitization to the hapten diphenylcyclopropenone (DPC). V usage is TRBV20-1 and J usage is TRBJ1-1, with D unclear. The CDR3 here is CSARDSWAGNEAFF. The CDR3 coding sequence is TGCAGTGCTAGAGATTCTTGGGCAGGCAATGAAGCTTTCTTT.